The clone carrying this TCR beta chain has more than one count but fewer than ten. The table came from immunoSEQ multiplex PCR; TCRdb's copy has only in-frame clones and leaves some out. The top ten clones hold around 1.9% of a sample with about 480,000 clones, more than 75% of them seen once. Germline-derived CDR1 and CDR2 are LGHDT and YNNKEL (reference sequence). CDR3 size: 13 residues. Trimming stripped 1 base from V and 10 bases from J, with 11 bases between. This record comes from a study of blood T cell repertoires in COVID-19. The genes are TRBV3-1 (or the pseudogene TRBV3-2) and TRBJ2-1; D possibly corresponds to TRBD2 (6 bases). This sequence was found in a woman in her thirties or forties who had recovered from COVID-19. The sample comprised PBMCs or T cells enriched from blood (not recorded which). This chain's CDR3 is CASSQVEGREQFF. The CDR3 DNA reads TGTGCCAGCAGCCAAGTTGAGGGGAGGGAGCAGTTCTTC.